These 18 T cell receptor beta chains came from one sample sequenced in a study of siplizumab effects on memory and regulatory T cells. Some clones are missing from TCRdb's copy, which holds only in-frame ones; the method was immunoSEQ multiplex PCR. In the table there are approximately 92,000 clones, roughly 94% of which are singletons. Sequencing was done on a sample of non-Treg CD4+ T cells sorted from blood. These receptors originate from a human donor in good health.

This chain connects TRBV19 to TRBJ1-2; D is undetermined. The CDR3 consists of 12 residues. Germline CDR1 is LNHDA and CDR2 is SQIVND (reference sequence). V dropped 2 bases and J dropped 10 bases, with 11 bases sitting between them. The DNA for the CDR3 is TGTGCCAGTAGTATAATAGGGAAGGACTACACCTTC. It translates to CASSIIGKDYTF.

CDR3 amino acids: CASSQVRGSNTEAFF. For the CDR3, the DNA is TGTGCCAGCAGCCAAGTCAGAGGGTCGAACACTGAAGCTTTCTTT. This sequence joins TRBV14 and TRBJ1-1; D is uncertain. Trimming took 1 base from V and 1 from J, leaving 10 bases between them. Germline CDR1 is SGHDN and CDR2 is FVKESK. CDR3 length: 15 residues.

In this sample, this clone turned up once. This sequence joins TRBV10-3 and TRBJ1-1, with D perhaps TRBD1 (6 bases). V lost 9 bases, J lost 1 base, and 12 bases lay in between. The germline V gene encodes CDR1 ENHRY and CDR2 SYGVKD. This CDR3 contains 13 residues. The CDR3 sequence: CAISGTTNTEAFF. In DNA form, the CDR3 reads TGTGCCATTTCCGGGACAACGAACACTGAAGCTTTCTTT.

This clone showed up just once. V usage is TRBV27 and J usage is TRBJ2-5; 11 bases fit TRBD2. The J call may be mistaken, given a closer DNA end match to TRBJ2-7. This CDR3 contains 16 residues. Germline V gene sequence: CDR1 MNHEY, CDR2 SMNVEV (reference sequence). The CDR3 here is CASRELAGGIRYEQYF. The CDR3 DNA is TGTGCCAGCAGAGAGCTAGCGGGAGGAATCCGGTACGAGCAGTACTTC.

The chain is built from TRBV7-9 and TRBJ1-1; TRBD1 aligns across 9 bases. V lost 5 bases to trimming and J lost 5 bases; unmatched junction nucleotides: 9. CDR1 and CDR2 from the germline V gene are SEHNR and FQNEAQ (reference sequence). This CDR3 has 15 residues. The CDR3: CASSKQGALFTEAFF. The CDR3 nucleotides are TGTGCCAGCAGCAAACAGGGGGCGCTTTTTACTGAAGCTTTCTTT.

The J gene is TRBJ2-3, the V gene TRBV9, with 12 bases matching TRBD2. Trimming took 4 bases from V and 6 from J; bases not matched to a gene: 15. Germline V lookup: CDR1 SGDLS, CDR2 YYNGEE. The CDR3 runs to 18 residues. The CDR3 region has the DNA TGTGCCAGCAGCCTCAACCTCAGACTAGCGGGAGCAGAGGATACGCAGTATTTT. Its translation is CASSLNLRLAGAEDTQYF.

For the CDR3, the DNA is TGCGCCAGCGGGAGTCTAGTCCGAAGCACAGATACGCAGTATTTT. As protein: CASGSLVRSTDTQYF. The chain combines TRBV5-1 with TRBJ2-3, with D perhaps matching TRBD2 (5 bases). The V and J ends lost 7 bases and 0 bases respectively, with 15 bases between them. This CDR3 has 15 amino acids. Germline CDR1 and CDR2: SGHRS and YFSETQ.

As to this clone: Other DNA variants within this sample encode the same CDR3. The rearrangement uses TRBV14 and TRBJ2-3; D possibly uses TRBD1 or TRBD2 (6 bases each). Germline assignment: CDR1 SGHDN and CDR2 FVKESK. The CDR3 is 14 residues long. The ends were cut back, 0 bases at V and 8 bases at J, with 12 bases in the middle. The CDR3 DNA sequence: TGTGCCAGCAGCCAAGACCCGGGGGCGCGTACGCAGTATTTT. This encodes CASSQDPGARTQYF. The complete variable domain, with remaining parts taken from reference TRBV14 and TRBJ2-3, reads EAGVTQFPSHSVIEKGQTVTLRCDPISGHDNLYWYRRVMGKEIKFLLHFVKESKQDESGMPNNRFLAERTGGTYSTLKVQPAELEDSGVYFCASSQDPGARTQYFGPGTRLTVL.

This clone came up once. J is TRBJ2-1 and V is TRBV5-4, with TRBD2 matching over 8 bases. CDR3 size: 14 residues. CDR1 and CDR2 (germline): SGHNT, YYREEE (reference sequence). V was pared by 4 bases and J by 7 bases, with 7 bases of the junction left unmatched. The CDR3, as DNA: TGTGCCAGCAGCCCCGGGACTAGACAAAATGAGCAGTTCTTC. Translated, it gives CASSPGTRQNEQFF.

Only one count was recorded for this clone. This chain connects TRBV4-1 to TRBJ2-4; D is ambiguous. This CDR3 contains 15 residues. Trimming stripped 4 bases from V and 3 bases from J, with 13 bases between. From germline, CDR1 is MGHRA and CDR2 YSYEKL. CDR3 nucleotide sequence: TGCGCCAGCAGCCTCCTCGACAATGGCAAAAACATTCAGTACTTC. It translates to CASSLLDNGKNIQYF.

The chain joins TRBV9 to TRBJ2-3; 9 bases align to TRBD2. V gave up 6 bases and J gave up 5 bases; unmatched junction bases: 10. The CDR3 spans 15 residues. CDR1 is SGDLS, CDR2 YYNGEE, per germline. The CDR3 DNA reads as TGTGCCAGCACCATCCTAGCGGGAACGGGAGATACGCAGTATTTT. This codes for CASTILAGTGDTQYF.

The CDR3 is CASSRQSGVKGYEQYF. In nucleotides, the CDR3 is TGTGCCAGCAGCCGCCAGTCGGGAGTCAAAGGGTACGAGCAGTACTTC. The chain is built from TRBV4-2 and TRBJ2-7; tentatively, D is TRBD2 (6 bases). The CDR3 contains 16 residues. The germline V gene encodes CDR1 LGHNA and CDR2 YNFKEQ. V dropped 4 bases and J dropped 4 bases, with 20 bases sitting between them.

The gene calls are TRBV5-6 and TRBJ2-1; 9 bases align to TRBD1. There are 15 residues in the CDR3. Looked up from germline, CDR1 is SGHDT and CDR2 is YYEEEE. The junction had 8 bases not matched to a gene; V was cut back by 2 bases and J by 8 bases. The CDR3 DNA follows: TGTGCCAGCAGCTTTGAGATAAACAGGGGGCATGAGCAGTTCTTC. Amino acid sequence: CASSFEINRGHEQFF.

The chain joins TRBV7-2 to TRBJ1-5; D is uncertain. The CDR3 extends over 14 amino acids. Per germline, CDR1 SGHTA and CDR2 FQGNSA. V was trimmed by 3 bases and J by 0 bases, leaving 6 bases between them. The CDR3 region is CASSFQYSNQPQHF. CDR3 bases: TGTGCCAGCAGCTTTCAATATAGCAATCAGCCCCAGCATTTT.

J is TRBJ1-6 and V is TRBV7-2, with unresolved D. The CDR3 length is 14 residues. Germline V CDR1 and CDR2: SGHTA, FQGNSA. Trimming took 5 bases from V and 8 from J, leaving 13 bases between them. In DNA, the CDR3 is TGTGCCAGCAGCGTCGACCCGGCGTATTCACCCCTCCACTTT. This gives the protein CASSVDPAYSPLHF.

The CDR3 reads CASSVGGTGANVLTF. The CDR3 DNA follows: TGTGCCAGCTCCGTCGGGGGTACTGGGGCCAACGTCCTGACTTTC. This chain joins TRBV28 and TRBJ2-6; D may be TRBD2 (6 bases). The CDR3 is 15 amino acids. CDR1 and CDR2 from the germline V gene are MDHEN and SYDVKM. Trimming took off 8 bases at V and 2 bases at J, with 13 bases between the two ends.

The rearrangement joins TRBV6-5 to TRBJ1-2, with 10 bases aligning to TRBD1. Germline lookup yields CDR1 MNHEY and CDR2 SVGAGI. Unmatched junction bases numbered 3, after V lost 11 bases and J lost 6 bases. The CDR3 sequence is 11 residues long. The CDR3 DNA is TGTGCCGGAGGACAGGGGGATGGCTACACCTTC. It is translated as CAGGQGDGYTF.

This rearrangement joins TRBV9 to TRBJ2-5; 8 positions match TRBD2. The CDR3 runs 16 residues. Per germline, CDR1 SGDLS and CDR2 YYNGEE. Trimming at V came to 3 bases and at J to 2 bases, leaving 9 bases not matched to a gene. CDR3 bases: TGTGCCAGCAGCGGGCATTTAGCGGGATCGCAAGAGACCCAGTACTTC. Its protein is CASSGHLAGSQETQYF.